This TCR beta chain was sequenced for a study of PD-L1 blockade in urothelial cancer. Overall study: At 3 weeks (second dose) and 6 weeks after starting treatment, blood was analyzed. Blood samples had a median of around 140,000 T cells, roughly 83,000 unique TCRs, and clonality 0.080. Broader study findings: It was durable-benefit patients whose tumor-associated blood clones expanded more at 3 weeks.

Germline loops: CDR1 MRHNA, CDR2 SNTAGT. This CDR3 is built from 14 residues. Trimming took 7 bases from V and 2 from J; bases not matched to a gene: 6. Time point: pretreatment peripheral blood. This clone is a singleton in its sample. Its matching antigen is unknown. Profiling relied on immunoSEQ multiplex PCR, and the TCRdb table lists in-frame clones only, not all of them. The sample consists of around 63,000 clones, roughly 79% of them appearing once. This TCR was sampled from a man in his sixties or seventies with urothelial cancer. This sample comprised PBMCs, obtained around atezolizumab (anti-PD-L1) treatment. The rearrangement uses TRBV6-4 and TRBJ1-1; 8 nucleotides align to TRBD1. The CDR3 DNA follows: TGTGCCAGCAACGGACAGGGAGGCAACACTGAAGCTTTCTTT. Protein product: CASNGQGGNTEAFF.